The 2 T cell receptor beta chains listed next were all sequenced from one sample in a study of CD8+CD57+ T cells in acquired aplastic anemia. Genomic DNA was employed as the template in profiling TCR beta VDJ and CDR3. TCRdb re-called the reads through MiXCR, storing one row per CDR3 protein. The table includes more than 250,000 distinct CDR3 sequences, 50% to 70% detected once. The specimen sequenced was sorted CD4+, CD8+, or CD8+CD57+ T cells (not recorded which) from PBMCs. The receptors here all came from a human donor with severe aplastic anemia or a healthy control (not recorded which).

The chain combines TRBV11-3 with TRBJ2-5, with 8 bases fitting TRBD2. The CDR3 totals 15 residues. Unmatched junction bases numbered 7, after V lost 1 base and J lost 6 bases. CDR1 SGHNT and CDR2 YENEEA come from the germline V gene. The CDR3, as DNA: TGTGCCAGCAGCTTAGGGACTAGCAATAAGCAGACCCAGTACTTC. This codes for CASSLGTSNKQTQYF.

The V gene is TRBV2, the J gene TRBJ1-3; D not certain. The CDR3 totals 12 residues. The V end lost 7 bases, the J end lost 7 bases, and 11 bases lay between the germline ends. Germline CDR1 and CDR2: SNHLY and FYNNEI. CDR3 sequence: CASTLDGNTIYF. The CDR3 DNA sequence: TGTGCCAGCACTTTAGATGGGAACACCATATATTTT.